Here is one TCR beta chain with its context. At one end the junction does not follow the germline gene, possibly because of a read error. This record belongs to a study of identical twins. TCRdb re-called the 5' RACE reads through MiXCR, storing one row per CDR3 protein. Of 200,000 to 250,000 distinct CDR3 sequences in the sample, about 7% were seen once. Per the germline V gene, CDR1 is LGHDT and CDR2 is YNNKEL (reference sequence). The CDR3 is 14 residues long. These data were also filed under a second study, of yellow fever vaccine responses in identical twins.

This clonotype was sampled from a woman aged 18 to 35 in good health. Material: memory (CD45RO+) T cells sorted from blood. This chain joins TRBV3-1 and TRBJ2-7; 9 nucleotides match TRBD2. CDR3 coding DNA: TGTGCCAGCAGCCAAACTAGCGGGTCCTACGAGCAGAACTTC. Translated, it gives CASSQTSGSYEQNF.